Given below is one T cell receptor beta chain in context. This entry comes from a study of blood T cell repertoires in COVID-19. Across the whole study: Material from acute and convalescent COVID-19 was sourced from the United States, Italy and Spain. Sources were T cells, B-cell-depleted T cells, or PBMCs; the material itself was cDNA or gDNA.

Per germline, CDR1 SGHTA and CDR2 FQGNSA. The CDR3 spans 13 residues. V was shortened by 6 bases and J by 0 bases, with 8 bases between the two germline ends. Original processing notes: For nucleated cells, counts were estimated from reference gene primer amplification. Libraries were prepared by immunoSEQ multiplex PCR; TCRdb keeps only in-frame clonotypes and omits some of them. Clone size and the V and J calls come from that table; the DNA yielded D and trimming. The data contain 120,000 or so clones, about 83% of them singletons. This clonotype was sampled from a man aged 65-85 years with acute or convalescent COVID-19. The source material was peripheral blood. V usage is TRBV7-2 and J usage is TRBJ1-1; D is unclear. The CDR3 spells CASRRDLNTEAFF. Here the CDR3 DNA reads TGTGCCAGCAGACGAGACTTGAACACTGAAGCTTTCTTT.